The 10 T cell receptor beta chains presented below share a single source sample, sequenced in a study of molecular identifiers for immune sequencing clone quantification (dated 2018 in TCRdb). Libraries were constructed by PCR. The sequencer listed for this sample is NextSeq 500. Starting from the raw public reads, TCRdb applied fastp trimming at Q25, assembled clones with MiXCR and retained in-frame beta chains. Rows merge per CDR3 protein into single entries with the most common DNA and genes. The sample records about half a million distinct CDR3 sequences, around 23% of which are singletons. The ten top clones hold approximately 0.8% of the sample. The sample was naive CD8+ T cells from blood, with Jurkat cell RNA spiked in. The cell subset or site label of this sample denotes: FACS-sorted CD8+CD4-CCR7+CD45RA+ naive T cells. The receptor set was obtained from a human donor in good health. Some libraries in this study had Jurkat cell RNA spiked in.

The V call is TRBV27, the J call TRBJ2-7; TRBD2 matches at 7 bases. V lost 0 bases and J lost 0; bases outside the gene matches: 5. The length of the CDR3 is 16 residues. CDR1 is MNHEY, CDR2 SMNVEV, per germline (reference sequence). The CDR3 region has the DNA TGTGCCAGCAGTTTATCTCCTAGCGGACCCTCCTACGAGCAGTACTTC. Amino acids: CASSLSPSGPSYEQYF.

The table lists this clonotype with a count of one. The chain employs TRBV6-2 or TRBV6-3 and TRBJ2-2, with TRBD1 matching 8 bases. Germline CDR1 and CDR2: MNHEY and SVGEGT. This CDR3 comprises 17 residues. V gave up 8 bases and J gave up 4 bases; unmatched junction bases: 15. In DNA, the CDR3 is TGTGCCAGCTGTCCGGACCGGGGCAGGGGGCTCACCGGGGAGCTGTTTTTT. As protein: CASCPDRGRGLTGELFF.

This clonotype was observed a handful of times. V is TRBV4-2 and J is TRBJ2-1; 8 nucleotides align to TRBD2. CDR1 and CDR2 (germline): LGHNA, YNFKEQ. J lost 10 bases, V lost 4 bases, and 3 bases had no gene match. CDR3 size: 12 residues. The CDR3 bases are TGTGCCAGCAGCCCGAGCGGGAGCGAGCAGTTCTTC. Amino acids: CASSPSGSEQFF.

As regards this clonotype: Relative to the germline gene, one junction end is altered; a read error may explain this. V is TRBV6-6 and J is TRBJ2-6; the match to TRBD1 covers 7 bases. Germline V lookup: CDR1 MNHNY, CDR2 SVGAGI (reference sequence). The CDR3 is made up of 15 amino acids. Here the CDR3 DNA reads TGTGCCAACAGTCCCACAGGAACAGGGGCCAACGTCCCGACTTTC. Translation gives CANSPTGTGANVPTF.

The chain uses TRBV27 and TRBJ2-7, with D unresolved. This CDR3 is 14 amino acids long. The germline gives CDR1 MNHEY, CDR2 SMNVEV (reference sequence). V was pared by 0 bases and J by 4 bases, with 10 bases between. DNA for the CDR3: TGTGCCAGCAGTTTATCCCTAGGGTTTTACGAGCAGTACTTC. Amino acid sequence: CASSLSLGFYEQYF.

This clonotype was detected ten times or more. CDR3 bases: TGTGCCAGCCATGGGGGGACAGCGCCACAAGAGACCCAGTACTTC. Its translation: CASHGGTAPQETQYF. The genes are TRBV6-5 and TRBJ2-5, with D possibly TRBD1 on 7 matching bases. Deletions cut 8 bases from V and 2 bases from J, with 18 bases between. The CDR3 has 15 residues. The germline V gene has CDR1 MNHEY and CDR2 SVGAGI.

This clonotype appeared a few times. The chain uses TRBV4-3 and TRBJ1-5; the D gene is possibly TRBD1 (6 bases). The CDR3 length is 15 residues. V was pared by 1 base and J by 5 bases, with 12 bases between. Germline assignment: CDR1 LGHNA and CDR2 YSLEER. CDR3 in DNA: TGCGCCAGCAGCCAAGGTTGGCAGGGGCATCAGCCCCAGCATTTT. It codes for CASSQGWQGHQPQHF.

This clonotype was recorded at least ten times. The genes are TRBV29-1 and TRBJ1-6, with a possible D match to TRBD1 (5 bases). The CDR3 runs to 13 residues. V lost 4 bases, J lost 10 bases, and 14 bases lay in between. Per the germline V gene, CDR1 is SQVTM and CDR2 is ANQGSEA. This CDR3 is CSVGTGTGSPLHF. The CDR3 DNA reads as TGCAGCGTTGGAACAGGAACCGGCTCACCCCTCCACTTT.

V is TRBV7-9 and J is TRBJ2-2; D remains ambiguous. V dropped 8 bases and J dropped 5 bases, with 9 bases sitting between them. There are 12 residues in the CDR3. Germline V gene data show CDR1 as SEHNR and CDR2 as FQNEAQ (reference sequence). The chain's CDR3 is CASELSTGELFF. DNA for the CDR3: TGTGCCAGCGAACTATCTACCGGGGAGCTGTTTTTT.

This clonotype has only a few counts. The chain carries TRBV12-3 or TRBV12-4 and TRBJ2-7, with D possibly TRBD2 on 5 matching bases. Trimming left V 5 bases short and J 3 bases short, with 11 bases between. The CDR3 has 13 residues. In DNA, the CDR3 is TGTGCCAGCAGTCGTCGAGCGGACTACGAGCAGTACTTC. Protein sequence: CASSRRADYEQYF.